This T cell receptor beta chain was profiled in a study of blood T cell repertoires in COVID-19 (dated by TCRdb to 2019 to 2021). For the wider study: Collaborator samples came from the United States, Italy and Spain and covered acute and convalescent phases of COVID-19. The material from the prospective study consisted of cDNA or gDNA derived from T cells, B-cell-depleted T cells, or PBMCs. Deeply sampled blood TCRbeta repertoires from subjects exposed to, actively infected with, or recovered from COVID-19 were included in the dataset. The repertoires were made available in a free public database intended to serve as a resource for research on the immune response to SARS-CoV-2. Samples came from the ongoing ImmuneRACE study (first 160 participants) plus 1,254 subjects from 6 global collaborators. The sample metadata nearly always contained a de-identified subject ID, COVID-19 status, age in years and sex. Where available, HLA class I and class II types were obtained from metadata supplied by the sample provider rather than from assay-based typing. Broad study findings and their caveats: How much clinical and demographic metadata was included differed by source and by participant, and the metadata was provided uncurated.

In its sample, this clone was seen many times. It lacks a known antigen. No much larger clonotype is one base removed from it; base qualities were not supplied. For this chain, trimming is 1 base at the V end and 4 bases at the J end, and the number of junction bases without a gene match is 12. CDR1 and CDR2 (SEHNR, FQNEAQ) derive from the germline V gene (reference sequence). From the cysteine through the phenylalanine, the CDR3 covers 17 amino acids. Only CDR3 DNA is held: 51 bases, read in frame from base 1. The immunoSEQ Assay, a bias-controlled multiplex PCR, was used to amplify TCRbeta CDR3 regions from genomic DNA. In the original analysis: Nucleated cell counts per sample were estimated from amplification of reference gene primers within the assay. To quantify the absolute abundance of each unique TCRbeta CDR3 rearrangement, sequence reads were collapsed and filtered. For each sample, productive Simpson clonality was calculated as the square root of Simpson's diversity index across productive rearrangements. This immuneACCESS table, as held by TCRdb, lists in-frame sequences with V and J called but not all clones. Of the missing ones, under half trace to an unresolved V gene in checked studies; the others have no known cause. V and J calls and clone size are those listed in that table; D and trimming were worked out from the DNA. This sample gives fewer than 85,000 clones in total; approximately 83% of them show up just once. Jointly, the top ten make up about 6.9% of the sample.

At one collaborating source in Seattle, patients were enrolled during active infection and were followed longitudinally through the course of disease. Collaborating institutions collected whole blood in K2EDTA tubes following their own protocols. Collaborator samples were shipped for TCRbeta analysis as frozen whole blood, isolated PBMCs, or DNA extracted from either sample type. The specimen sequenced was peripheral blood. This TCR was recovered from a young man with COVID-19, enrolled during active disease. Recombination linked TRBV7-9 to TRBJ2-5; 7 of the junction bases match TRBD1. The DNA sequence is TGTGCCAGCAGCTTAGTGCGGACGGGACAGAGGGGAGAGACCCAGTACTTC. This gives the protein CASSLVRTGQRGETQYF.